These T cell receptor beta chains were read from a single sample in a study of blood T cell repertoires in COVID-19. Generated by immunoSEQ multiplex PCR, the TCRdb table keeps only in-frame clones and is missing some. The table lists fewer than 150,000 clones, approximately 80% of them singletons. The sequenced material came from peripheral blood. The receptor source for this set is a woman of 80 years or more in a cohort sampled during active or convalescent COVID-19. Each CDR3 is given with its conserved first and last residue.

v_gene	len	j_gene	CDR3aa
TRBV3-1/TRBV3-2	16	TRBJ1-1	CASSQSQNRGRIKAFF
TRBV27	14	TRBJ2-7	CASTRGQGAYEQYF
TRBV5-4	14	TRBJ2-3	CASSSDLETDTQYF
TRBV15	13	TRBJ1-5	CATSRDLGQPQHF
TRBV27	16	TRBJ2-2	CASSLDRRTNTGELFF
TRBV7-9	14	TRBJ1-2	CASSLAGTGYGYTF
TRBV18	14	TRBJ2-3	CASSPQSGGDTQYF
TRBV4-2	13	TRBJ1-6	CASSQEQISPLHF
TRBV11-2	16	TRBJ2-3	CASSLAAGGRTDTQYF
TRBV21-1	15	TRBJ1-5	CASSHRQGLNQPQHF
TRBV2	14	TRBJ2-3	CASRPDRDTDTQYF
TRBV3-1/TRBV3-2	15	TRBJ1-3	CASRGWGGLGNTIYF
TRBV5-1	15	TRBJ2-7	CASSLWTGGDYEQYF
TRBV7-9	15	TRBJ1-3	CASSVYVSSGNTIYF
TRBV6-2/TRBV6-3	14	TRBJ2-5	CASSRGGGRETQYF
TRBV6-5	15	TRBJ1-1	CASSGQGFDNTEAFF
TRBV5-4	13	TRBJ2-5	CASSRTGSETQYF
TRBV30	16	TRBJ2-3	CAWSPERGVATDTQYF
TRBV12-3/TRBV12-4	11	TRBJ1-4	CASSLREKLFF
TRBV15	11	TRBJ2-1	CATSSTSEQFF
TRBV4-2	16	TRBJ2-3	CASSQGRAGSTDTQYF
TRBV6-2/TRBV6-3	11	TRBJ2-5	CASSREETQYF
TRBV3-1/TRBV3-2	15	TRBJ2-3	CASSRDGLSTDTQYF
TRBV5-1	16	TRBJ2-7	CASSLVLGQELYEQYF
TRBV2	13	TRBJ2-5	CASSYTSKETQYF
TRBV5-1	14	TRBJ1-6	CASTQIPSNSPLHF
TRBV18	16	TRBJ2-1	CASSPNRGRSNNEQFF
TRBV3-1/TRBV3-2	12	TRBJ2-7	CASSQLISEQYF